This T cell receptor (beta chain) was sequenced for a study of T cells in severe cutaneous drug reactions. Study summary: Enrollment required a probable or definite RegiSCAR diagnosis of SJS/TEN or DRESS. Study-wide points: Tolerant-control and healthy-donor PBMC lacked or rarely had the public CDR3 found in blisters.

Germline V CDR1 and CDR2: SGHRS, YFSETQ. The CDR3 loop spans 14 amino acids. The donors had carbamazepine-induced Stevens-Johnson syndrome or toxic epidermal necrolysis. Libraries were made by iRepertoire multiplex PCR with TCR subtype-specific primers for bulk and single-cell sequencing. TCRdb re-analyzed the multiplex PCR reads; it lists each CDR3 protein once, without DNA. Recorded for this sample: about 21,000 distinct CDR3 sequences. A word on this clonotype: No antigen is known for it.

The sample taken for sequencing was PBMCs. V is TRBV5-1 and J is TRBJ1-1; TCRdb indicates TRBD1, and absent DNA this call remains unverified. The sequence was obtained from a human donor with toxic epidermal necrolysis, a severe cutaneous drug reaction. CDR3 amino acids: CASSLQGANTEAFF.